The 9 T cell receptor beta chains in this list originate from one sample, sequenced in a study of OX40 agonist ivuxolimab in advanced cancers. TCRdb's table, derived via immunoSEQ multiplex PCR, lists solely in-frame clones and lacks some. The repertoire holds under 100,000 clones, with 75% to 90% as singletons. This material consisted of CD4+ or CD8+ T cells sorted from blood, taken in a trial of the OX40 agonist ivuxolimab. These receptors originate from an adult with an advanced solid tumor such as melanoma, head and neck, liver or kidney cancer.

The chain couples TRBV2 to TRBJ1-6; D call uncertain. The CDR3 is made up of 12 amino acids. Trimming stripped 7 bases from V and 4 bases from J, with 5 bases between. Germline V gene lookup returns CDR1 SNHLY and CDR2 FYNNEI. CDR3 in DNA: TGTGCCAGCACCGGTTATAATTCACCCCTCCACTTT. Translated, it gives CASTGYNSPLHF.

The chain carries TRBV6-5 and TRBJ1-3; D ambiguous. The CDR3 totals 14 residues. Per the germline V gene, CDR1 is MNHEY and CDR2 is SVGAGI. V dropped 8 bases and J dropped 2 bases, with 13 bases sitting between them. The CDR3 nucleotides are TGTGCCAGCGCATTTGGGGTGGCTGGAAACACCATATATTTT. This gives the protein CASAFGVAGNTIYF.

The rearrangement joins TRBV27 to TRBJ2-2; D not resolved. This CDR3 is built from 14 residues. The germline CDR1 and CDR2 sequences are MNHEY and SMNVEV (reference sequence). Trimming pared 5 bases from V and 3 bases from J, leaving 10 bases between. The CDR3: CASSPGPHTGELFF. CDR3 DNA sequence: TGTGCCAGCAGTCCCGGGCCACACACCGGGGAGCTGTTTTTT.

The gene calls are TRBV6-1 and TRBJ1-2; D not certain. The germline V gene has CDR1 MNHNS and CDR2 SASEGT. Trimming shortened V by 4 bases and J by 2 bases, and 14 bases separated the two germline ends. The CDR3 length is 15 residues. In DNA, the CDR3 is TGTGCCAGCAGTGGCCGGGCACGGTTAAACTATGGCTACACCTTC. Its protein product is CASSGRARLNYGYTF.

The chain recombines TRBV28 with TRBJ2-5; 8 bases map to TRBD1. V dropped 1 base and J dropped 1; count of bases not matched to a gene: 8. The V gene's germline CDR1 is MDHEN and CDR2 SYDVKM. The CDR3 has 17 amino acids. The chain's CDR3 is CASSLLAGGGFQETQYF. The CDR3 nucleotides read TGTGCCAGCAGTTTATTGGCAGGGGGCGGCTTCCAAGAGACCCAGTACTTC. The entire variable domain, with the rest obtained from reference TRBV28 and TRBJ2-5, is as follows: DVKVTQSSRYLVKRTGEKVFLECVQDMDHENMFWYRQDPGLGLRLIYFSYDVKMKEKGDIPEGYSVSREKKERFSLILESASTNQTSMYLCASSLLAGGGFQETQYFGPGTRLLVL.

This chain uses TRBV10-3 with TRBJ2-3; 7 nucleotides align to TRBD2. This CDR3 is built from 14 residues. J was trimmed by 3 bases and V by 10 bases; bases with no gene match: 10. Per the germline V gene, CDR1 is ENHRY and CDR2 is SYGVKD. CDR3 region: CASEWERETDTQYF. DNA of the CDR3: TGTGCCAGCGAGTGGGAGCGGGAAACAGATACGCAGTATTTT.

The V call is TRBV7-3, the J call TRBJ2-5; tentatively, D is TRBD1 (6 bases). Looked up from germline, CDR1 is SGHTA and CDR2 is FQGTGA. The germline V and J ends were trimmed by 2 bases and 2 bases, with 9 bases remaining between them. The length of the CDR3 is 14 residues. CDR3 protein: CASSLSGQQETQYF. The CDR3, as DNA: TGTGCCAGCAGCTTATCTGGACAGCAAGAGACCCAGTACTTC.

This clone was picked up one time. The chain is built from TRBV9 and TRBJ1-1; TRBD1 might be the D (5 bases). Germline V gene lookup returns CDR1 SGDLS and CDR2 YYNGEE. V gave up 4 bases and J gave up 3 bases, with 13 bases separating them. This CDR3 is built from 14 residues. The CDR3 loop reads CASSPGQGDTEAFF. Written as DNA, the CDR3 is TGTGCCAGCAGCCCGGGTCAGGGTGACACTGAAGCTTTCTTT.

The chain couples TRBV6-5 to TRBJ2-7, with D unresolved. The CDR3 consists of 16 residues. Trimming took 0 bases from V and 0 from J, leaving 12 bases between them. Germline V gene sequence: CDR1 MNHEY, CDR2 SVGAGI. The CDR3 region has the DNA TGTGCCAGCAGTTACTCGAGGCAGAAGAGCTCCTACGAGCAGTACTTC. Translation: CASSYSRQKSSYEQYF.